A few counts support the clone carrying this TCR beta chain. Its matching antigen is unknown. The data derive from a study of T cells after yellow fever vaccination. The 5'RACE template-switching step produced TCR cDNA and added a universal primer site and UMIs. TCRdb independently ran MiXCR on the 5' RACE reads; one entry per CDR3 protein. Among some 390,000 distinct CDR3 sequences listed, about 17% were seen once. Overall study findings and caveats: Most clones from primary vaccination were detected again post-booster (around 95% CD4, 88% CD8). FACS-sorted repertoires could contain abundant clonotypes contaminating from the bulk population.

The CDR3 extends over 14 amino acids. The specimen was PBMCs, collected before the yellow fever booster vaccination. The chain has TRBV21-1 and TRBJ2-2. TRBV21-1 is labeled a pseudogene. This clonotype was obtained from a man in his late teens or twenties who received the YFV17D yellow fever vaccine. CDR3 residues: CASSKVGNTGELFF. The CDR3 region has the DNA TGTGCCAGCAGCAAAGTAGGGAACACCGGGGAGCTGTTTTTT.